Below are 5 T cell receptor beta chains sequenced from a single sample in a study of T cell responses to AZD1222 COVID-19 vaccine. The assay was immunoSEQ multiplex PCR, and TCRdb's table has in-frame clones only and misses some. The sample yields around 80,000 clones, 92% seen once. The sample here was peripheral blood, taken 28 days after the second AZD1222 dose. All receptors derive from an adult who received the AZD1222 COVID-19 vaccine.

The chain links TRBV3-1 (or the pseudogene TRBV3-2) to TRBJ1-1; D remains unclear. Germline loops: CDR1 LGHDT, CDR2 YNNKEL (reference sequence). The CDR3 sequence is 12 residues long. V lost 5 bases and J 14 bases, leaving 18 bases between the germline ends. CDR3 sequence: CASSYLTYPAFF. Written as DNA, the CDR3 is TGTGCCAGCAGCTATCTGACATACCCGGCGTTCTTT.

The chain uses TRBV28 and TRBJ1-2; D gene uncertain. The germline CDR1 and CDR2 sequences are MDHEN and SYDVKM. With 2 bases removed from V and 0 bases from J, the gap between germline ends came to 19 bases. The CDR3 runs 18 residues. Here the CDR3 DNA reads TGTGCCAGCAGTTTAAACTTCGGAACGGAGCCTCCTAACTATGGCTACACCTTC. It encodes CASSLNFGTEPPNYGYTF.

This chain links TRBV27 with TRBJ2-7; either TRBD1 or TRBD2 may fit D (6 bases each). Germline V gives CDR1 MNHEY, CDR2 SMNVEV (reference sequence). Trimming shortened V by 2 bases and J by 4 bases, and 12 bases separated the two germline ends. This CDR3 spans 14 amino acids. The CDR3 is CASSLRGARYEQYF. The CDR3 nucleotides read TGTGCCAGCAGTTTAAGGGGGGCGCGGTACGAGCAGTACTTC.

The CDR3 DNA reads as TGCAGCGTGACAGACGGGACAGGGGGCCATGGGGCCAACGTCCTGACTTTC. Residues: CSVTDGTGGHGANVLTF. The chain is built from TRBV29-1 and TRBJ2-6; 12 nucleotides line up with TRBD1. This CDR3 comprises 17 residues. CDR1 SQVTM and CDR2 ANQGSEA come from the germline V gene. V dropped 6 bases and J dropped 3; count of bases not matched to a gene: 9.

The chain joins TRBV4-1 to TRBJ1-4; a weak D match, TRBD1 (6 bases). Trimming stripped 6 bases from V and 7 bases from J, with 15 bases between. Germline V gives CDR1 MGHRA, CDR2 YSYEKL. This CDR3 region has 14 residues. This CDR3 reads CASRPPGAGEKLFF. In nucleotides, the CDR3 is TGCGCCAGCAGACCACCAGGGGCGGGTGAAAAACTGTTTTTT.